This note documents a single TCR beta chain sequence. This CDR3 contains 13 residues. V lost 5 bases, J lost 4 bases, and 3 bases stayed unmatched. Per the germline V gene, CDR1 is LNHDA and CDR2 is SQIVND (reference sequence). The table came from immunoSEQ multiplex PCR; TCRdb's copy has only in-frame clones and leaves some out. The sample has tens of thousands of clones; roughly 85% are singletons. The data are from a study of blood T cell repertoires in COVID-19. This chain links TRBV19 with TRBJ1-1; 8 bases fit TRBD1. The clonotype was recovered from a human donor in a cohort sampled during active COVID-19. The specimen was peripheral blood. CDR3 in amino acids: CASSDRGGTEAFF. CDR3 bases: TGTGCCAGTAGTGACAGGGGAGGCACTGAAGCTTTCTTT.